Each of the 25 T cell receptor beta chains below was sequenced from the same sample in a study of T cells in Graves' hyperthyroidism and ophthalmopathy. TCR beta CDR3 sequences were amplified from RNA transcripts. An initial round of RT-PCR targeting the TCR CDR3 relied on the HTBI primer set. A single record per CDR3 protein comes from TCRdb applying MiXCR to the multiplex PCR reads. The sample has around 340,000 distinct CDR3 sequences; 15% to 20% are singletons. Sample: blood. These receptors came from a woman between 50 and 59 years old with Graves' hyperthyroidism.

This clonotype was picked up many times. The chain recombines TRBV6-2 or TRBV6-3 with TRBJ1-1; perhaps TRBD1 as D (6 bases). V lost 10 bases, J lost 4 bases, and 16 bases lay in between. Germline V CDR1 and CDR2: MNHEY, SVGEGT. The CDR3 covers 13 residues. CDR3 loop: CATSPGAGTEAFF. In nucleotides, the CDR3 is TGTGCCACGAGCCCGGGGGCAGGCACTGAAGCTTTCTTT.

In this sample, this clonotype turned up many times. The rearrangement links TRBV12-3 or TRBV12-4 to TRBJ2-3; 13 bases match TRBD2. Losses at the gene ends were 6 bases for V and 6 bases for J; bases not matched to a gene: 6. The CDR3 consists of 15 residues. CDR3 sequence (DNA): TGTGCCAGCAGAATACTAGCGGGAGGGCCGGATACGCAGTATTTT. Amino acids: CASRILAGGPDTQYF.

The chain recombines TRBV6-1 with TRBJ2-7; no reliable D call. Trimming took 6 bases from V and 5 from J, leaving 11 bases between them. The CDR3 spans 12 residues. The germline CDR1 and CDR2 sequences are MNHNS and SASEGT. CDR3 coding DNA: TGTGCCAGCAGGTGGGGTATCAACGAGCAGTACGTC. Its translation: CASRWGINEQYV.

This CDR3 is CASSVGQGGLETQYF. CDR3 nucleotide sequence: TGTGCCAGCAGCGTTGGACAGGGTGGTCTGGAGACCCAGTACTTC. The chain carries TRBV9 and TRBJ2-5; 8 positions match TRBD1. Germline V CDR1 and CDR2: SGDLS, YYNGEE. Germline trimming cut 2 bases from V and 5 bases from J; bases unmatched to any gene: 8. The CDR3 loop spans 15 amino acids.

The chain recombines TRBV12-3 or TRBV12-4 with TRBJ2-1; tentative D call: TRBD2 (6 bases). The CDR3 covers 16 residues. V lost 3 bases and J 5 bases, leaving 17 bases between the germline ends. The CDR3, as DNA: TGTGCCAGCAGTTTTGTGGGGCGGGGTTCGAACAATGAGCAGTTCTTC. Translation gives CASSFVGRGSNNEQFF.

The table lists this clonotype with a few counts. The chain has TRBV6-1 and TRBJ1-6; D possibly corresponds to TRBD1 (6 bases). CDR3 length: 14 residues. V was cut by 8 bases and J by 9 bases, with 17 bases left in between. Germline CDR1 reads MNHNS; CDR2 reads SASEGT. The CDR3 reads CASWGGLQGSPLHF. CDR3 sequence (DNA): TGTGCCAGCTGGGGGGGACTACAGGGTTCACCCCTCCACTTT.

V gene TRBV7-3 combines with J gene TRBJ2-2, with 7 bases lining up with TRBD2. CDR3 size: 15 residues. After removal of 3 bases from V and 4 bases from J, the junction contained 5 bases not matched to a gene. CDR1 and CDR2 (germline): SGHTA, FQGTGA. CDR3 in amino acids: CASSLGGPSTGELFF. CDR3 nucleotides: TGTGCCAGCAGCTTGGGAGGGCCAAGCACCGGGGAGCTGTTTTTT.

This clonotype was detected only a few times. The chain uses TRBV28 and TRBJ1-5, with TRBD1 identical over 9 bases. This CDR3 comprises 18 residues. V shed 3 bases and J 6 bases; nucleotides not matched to a gene: 15. Germline loops: CDR1 MDHEN, CDR2 SYDVKM. DNA of the CDR3: TGTGCCAGCAGTTTGGGGACAGGGCTGGGTGTTTGGAGTCAGCCCCAGCATTTT. As protein: CASSLGTGLGVWSQPQHF.

In its sample, this clonotype was seen many times. The CDR3 DNA is TGTGCCTGGAGTGTACACCAGGGTGAGCAGTTCTTC. It translates to CAWSVHQGEQFF. The chain employs TRBV30 and TRBJ2-1; perhaps TRBD1 as D (5 bases). This CDR3 spans 12 amino acids. Germline CDR1 and CDR2: GTSNPN and SVGIG (reference sequence). Trimming cost V 0 bases and J 9 bases, with 9 bases left between them.

This clonotype was counted a few times. The chain couples TRBV29-1 to TRBJ2-1; 8 bases fit TRBD2. V was clipped by 7 bases and J by 10 bases; unmatched bases: 12. Germline V gene sequence: CDR1 SQVTM, CDR2 ANQGSEA. The CDR3 runs to 13 residues. DNA for the CDR3: TGCAGCGGCCGGGACTCGCGGGGGGTGGAGCAGTTCTTC. Its translation: CSGRDSRGVEQFF.

This clonotype was detected a few times. V and J are TRBV30 and TRBJ2-1, with unresolved D. With 7 bases removed from V and 4 bases from J, the gap between germline ends came to 14 bases. CDR1 GTSNPN and CDR2 SVGIG come from the germline V gene (reference sequence). The CDR3 runs to 13 residues. CDR3 loop: CASLYSVYNEQFF. CDR3 sequence (DNA): TGTGCCTCCCTATACTCTGTTTACAATGAGCAGTTCTTC.

This clonotype was detected ten times or more. This rearrangement joins TRBV6-1 to TRBJ2-7; the D gene is possibly TRBD1 (6 bases). Germline-derived CDR1 and CDR2 are MNHNS and SASEGT. The CDR3 consists of 13 residues. Deletions cut 6 bases from V and 0 bases from J, with 9 bases between. The CDR3 DNA sequence: TGTGCCAGCAGAGAGACAGGCTCCTACGAGCAGTACTTC. The encoded protein is CASRETGSYEQYF.

This clonotype was found many times. The J gene is TRBJ2-1, the V gene TRBV7-3; 8 nucleotides line up with TRBD1. Trimming removed 2 bases from V and 14 bases from J; junction bases left unmatched: 8. The CDR3 is made up of 13 amino acids. Germline V gives CDR1 SGHTA, CDR2 FQGTGA. The CDR3 loop reads CASSLSPGQDKFF. CDR3 nucleotide sequence: TGTGCCAGCAGCTTATCCCCGGGACAGGATAAGTTCTTC.

The chain combines TRBV7-3 with TRBJ1-1; D perhaps matches TRBD1 (6 bases). Looked up from germline, CDR1 is SGHTA and CDR2 is FQGTGA. The CDR3 length is 13 residues. V gave up 5 bases and J gave up 8 bases, with 15 bases separating them. DNA of the CDR3: TGTGCCAGCAGCCCAGACAGGATCGCCGAAGCTTTCTTT. Translating it yields CASSPDRIAEAFF.

This clonotype was picked up many times. The CDR3 sequence is CASREGGYNEKLFF. For the CDR3, the DNA is TGTGCCAGCAGAGAGGGGGGGTATAATGAAAAACTGTTTTTT. The V and J genes are TRBV28 and TRBJ1-4; tentative D call: TRBD1 (6 bases). The CDR3 contains 14 residues. Germline V CDR1 and CDR2: MDHEN, SYDVKM. V shed 6 bases and J shed 4 bases, with 12 bases lying between them.

The V call is TRBV7-9, the J call TRBJ1-1; the D gene is possibly TRBD1 (6 bases). Germline V gene sequence: CDR1 SEHNR, CDR2 FQNEAQ (reference sequence). V lost 5 bases and J lost 6, with 19 bases in between. This CDR3 has 15 residues. The CDR3 spells CASSPRQAMRPEAFF. As DNA, the CDR3 is TGTGCCAGCAGCCCCAGACAGGCTATGCGCCCTGAAGCTTTCTTT.

This clonotype came up a few times. The chain links TRBV7-6 to TRBJ2-3; 7 nucleotides agree with TRBD2. CDR1 is SGHVS, CDR2 FNYEAQ, per germline. The CDR3 has 13 residues. J gave up 6 bases and V 7 bases, and 7 bases lay outside the gene matches. CDR3 sequence: CASTRERVDTQYF. CDR3 bases: TGTGCCAGCACGCGGGAGAGGGTGGATACGCAGTATTTT.

V gene TRBV13 combines with J gene TRBJ1-1; D is unclear. CDR3 length: 12 amino acids. Trimming removed 5 bases from V and 3 bases from J, with 7 bases in between. The germline V gene encodes CDR1 PRHDT and CDR2 FYEKMQ (reference sequence). CDR3 residues: CASSVLDTEAFF. CDR3 sequence (DNA): TGTGCCAGCAGCGTGCTGGACACTGAAGCTTTCTTT.

Ten or more counts support this clonotype. The chain recombines TRBV12-3 or TRBV12-4 with TRBJ2-2; D remains ambiguous. The CDR3 length is 15 residues. Trimming left V 2 bases short and J 4 bases short, with 11 bases between. The CDR3 here is CASSLRAGSTGELFF. The CDR3 coding sequence is TGTGCCAGCAGTTTACGGGCAGGAAGCACCGGGGAGCTGTTTTTT.

The chain is built from TRBV7-9 and TRBJ2-1, with D uncertain. The germline V gene has CDR1 SEHNR and CDR2 FQNEAQ (reference sequence). This CDR3 is 14 amino acids long. Trimming left V 5 bases short and J 9 bases short, with 17 bases between. CDR3: CASSDRLGTGEQFF. The CDR3 DNA reads as TGTGCCAGCAGCGACCGACTCGGAACCGGTGAGCAGTTCTTC.

The chain links TRBV4-1 to TRBJ2-1, with 9 bases lining up with TRBD2. Germline V gives CDR1 MGHRA, CDR2 YSYEKL. J gave up 8 bases and V 3 bases, and 14 bases lay outside the gene matches. The CDR3 length is 17 residues. CDR3 nucleotides: TGCGCCAGCAGCCAGGAAGGGACTAGCCGCACTGGAGATGAGCAGTTCTTC. It encodes CASSQEGTSRTGDEQFF.

This clonotype appeared many times. V and J are TRBV2 and TRBJ2-7, with 10 bases that match TRBD2. J was trimmed by 1 base and V by 8 bases; bases with no gene match: 5. The CDR3 is 14 residues long. Germline-derived CDR1 and CDR2 are SNHLY and FYNNEI. CDR3 bases: TGTGCCAGCCATCTAGCGGGAGATTCCTACGAGCAGTACTTC. Protein sequence: CASHLAGDSYEQYF. The full variable domain, completed using reference TRBV2 and TRBJ2-7, is EPEVTQTPSHQVTQMGQEVILRCVPISNHLYFYWYRQILGQKVEFLVSFYNNEISEKSEIFDDQFSVERPDGSNFTLKIRSTKLEDSAMYFCASHLAGDSYEQYFGPGTRLTVT.

This sequence joins TRBV6-1 and TRBJ2-1, with D perhaps matching TRBD1 or TRBD2 (5 bases each). V lost 6 bases to trimming and J lost 7 bases, with 10 bases between them. Germline V gene sequence: CDR1 MNHNS, CDR2 SASEGT. This CDR3 has 12 residues. The CDR3, as DNA: TGTGCCAGCAGACTAGGGGATAATGAGCAGTTCTTC. Protein sequence: CASRLGDNEQFF.

The table lists this clonotype with a few counts. V gene TRBV4-1 combines with J gene TRBJ1-1, with D hard to call. This CDR3 has 14 residues. Trimming pared 4 bases from V and 1 base from J, leaving 10 bases between. Looked up from germline, CDR1 is MGHRA and CDR2 is YSYEKL. CDR3: CASSLRLGNTEAFF. In DNA form, the CDR3 reads TGCGCCAGCAGCCTAAGACTAGGGAACACTGAAGCTTTCTTT.

The V gene is TRBV12-3 or TRBV12-4, the J gene TRBJ1-4, with D possibly being TRBD1 (6 bases). The CDR3 is 15 residues long. Trimming cost V 5 bases and J 6 bases, with 16 bases left between them. The CDR3 DNA reads as TGTGCCAGCAGTGCCAAGGACAGAGGTGATGAAAAACTGTTTTTT. It is translated as CASSAKDRGDEKLFF.